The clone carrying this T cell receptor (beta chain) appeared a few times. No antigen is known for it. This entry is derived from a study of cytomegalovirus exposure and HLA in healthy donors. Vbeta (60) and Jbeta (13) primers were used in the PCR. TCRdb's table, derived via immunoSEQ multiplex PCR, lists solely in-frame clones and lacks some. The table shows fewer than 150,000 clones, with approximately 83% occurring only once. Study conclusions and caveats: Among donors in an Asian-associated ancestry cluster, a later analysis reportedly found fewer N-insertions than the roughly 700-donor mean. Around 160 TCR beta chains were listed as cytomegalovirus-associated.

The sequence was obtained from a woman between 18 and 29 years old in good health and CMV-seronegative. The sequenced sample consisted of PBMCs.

CDR3 sequence: CASSIREGGTEAFF. DNA of the CDR3: TGTGCCAGCTCGATTAGGGAGGGAGGGACTGAAGCTTTCTTT. The rearrangement links TRBV19 to TRBJ1-1; D gene unclear. Germline values: CDR1 LNHDA, CDR2 SQIVND (reference sequence). The CDR3 covers 14 residues. V was cut by 9 bases and J by 5 bases, with 19 bases left in between.